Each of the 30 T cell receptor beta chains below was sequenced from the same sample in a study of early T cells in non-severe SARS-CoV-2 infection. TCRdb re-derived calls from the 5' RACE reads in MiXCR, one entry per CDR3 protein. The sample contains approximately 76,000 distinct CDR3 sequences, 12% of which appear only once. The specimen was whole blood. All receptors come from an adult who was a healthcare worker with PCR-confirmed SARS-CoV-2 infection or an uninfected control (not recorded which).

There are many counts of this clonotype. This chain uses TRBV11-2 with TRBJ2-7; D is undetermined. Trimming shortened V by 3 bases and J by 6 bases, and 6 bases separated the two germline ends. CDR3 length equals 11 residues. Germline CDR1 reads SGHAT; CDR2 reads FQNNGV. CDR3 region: CASSFSREQYV. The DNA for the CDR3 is TGTGCCAGCAGCTTTAGCCGCGAGCAGTACGTC.

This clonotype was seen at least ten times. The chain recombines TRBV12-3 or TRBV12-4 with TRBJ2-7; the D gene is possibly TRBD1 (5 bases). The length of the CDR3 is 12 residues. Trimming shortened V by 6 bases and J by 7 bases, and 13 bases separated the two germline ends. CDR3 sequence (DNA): TGTGCCAGCAGCCGTGGACATAGGGAGCAGTACTTC. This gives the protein CASSRGHREQYF.

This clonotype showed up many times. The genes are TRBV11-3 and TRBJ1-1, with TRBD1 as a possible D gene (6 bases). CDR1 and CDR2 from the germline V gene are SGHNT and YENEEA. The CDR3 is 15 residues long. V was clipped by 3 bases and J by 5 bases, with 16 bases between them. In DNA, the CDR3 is TGTGCCAGCAGCTTTCTACAGGGCCTAACTACTGAAGCTTTCTTT. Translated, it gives CASSFLQGLTTEAFF. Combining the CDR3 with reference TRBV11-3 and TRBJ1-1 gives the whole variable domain EAGVVQSPRYKIIEKKQPVAFWCNPISGHNTLYWYLQNLGQGPELLIRYENEEAVDDSQLPKDRFSAERLKGVDSTLKIQPAELGDSAVYLCASSFLQGLTTEAFFGQGTRLTVV.

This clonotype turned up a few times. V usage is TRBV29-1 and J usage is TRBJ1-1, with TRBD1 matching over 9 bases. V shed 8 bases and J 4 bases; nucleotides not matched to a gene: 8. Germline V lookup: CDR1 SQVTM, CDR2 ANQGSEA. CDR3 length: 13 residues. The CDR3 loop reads CSTNDRGGTEAFF. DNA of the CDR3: TGCAGCACGAATGACAGGGGGGGCACTGAAGCTTTCTTT.

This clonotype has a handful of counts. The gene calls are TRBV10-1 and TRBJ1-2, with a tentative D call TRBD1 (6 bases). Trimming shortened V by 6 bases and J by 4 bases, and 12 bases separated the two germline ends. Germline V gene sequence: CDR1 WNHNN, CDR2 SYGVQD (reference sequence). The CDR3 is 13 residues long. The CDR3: CASSPGTSYGYTF. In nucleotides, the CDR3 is TGCGCCAGCAGCCCCGGGACAAGCTATGGCTACACCTTC.

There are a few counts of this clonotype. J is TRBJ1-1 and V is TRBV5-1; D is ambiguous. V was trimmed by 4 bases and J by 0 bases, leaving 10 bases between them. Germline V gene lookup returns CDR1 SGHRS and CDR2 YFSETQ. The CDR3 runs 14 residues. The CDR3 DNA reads TGCGCCAGCAGCCTGTCCCATCTGAACACTGAAGCTTTCTTT. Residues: CASSLSHLNTEAFF.

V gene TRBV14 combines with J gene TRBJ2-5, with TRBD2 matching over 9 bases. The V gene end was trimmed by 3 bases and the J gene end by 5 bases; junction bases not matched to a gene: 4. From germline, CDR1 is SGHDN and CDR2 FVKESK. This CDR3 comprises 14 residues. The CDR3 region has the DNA TGTGCCAGCAGCCAGCGGGGGGGTGTGGAGACCCAGTACTTC. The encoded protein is CASSQRGGVETQYF.

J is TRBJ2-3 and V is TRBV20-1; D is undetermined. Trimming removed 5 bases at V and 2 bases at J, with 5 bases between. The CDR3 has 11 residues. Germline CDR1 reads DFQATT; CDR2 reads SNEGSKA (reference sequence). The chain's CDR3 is CSAQITDTQYF. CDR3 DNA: TGCAGTGCTCAGATCACAGATACGCAGTATTTT.

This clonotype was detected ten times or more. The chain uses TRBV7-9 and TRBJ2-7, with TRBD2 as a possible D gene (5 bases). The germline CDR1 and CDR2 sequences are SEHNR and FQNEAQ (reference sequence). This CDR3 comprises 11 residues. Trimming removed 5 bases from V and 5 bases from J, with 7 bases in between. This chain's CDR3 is CASSLGDEQYF. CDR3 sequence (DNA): TGTGCCAGCAGCCTGGGAGACGAGCAGTACTTC.

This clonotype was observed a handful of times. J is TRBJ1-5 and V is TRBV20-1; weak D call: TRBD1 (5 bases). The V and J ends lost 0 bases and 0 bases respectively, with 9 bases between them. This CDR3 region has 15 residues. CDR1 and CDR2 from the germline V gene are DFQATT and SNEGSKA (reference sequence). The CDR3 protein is CSAREGHHSNQPQHF. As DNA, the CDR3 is TGCAGTGCTAGAGAGGGGCACCATAGCAATCAGCCCCAGCATTTT.

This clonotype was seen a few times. CDR3 DNA: TGTGCCAGCAGCTTAGAAGGGGCCGGTTCCTACAATGAGCAGTTCTTC. Translating it yields CASSLEGAGSYNEQFF. The chain couples TRBV7-2 to TRBJ2-1; tentative D call: TRBD1 (5 bases). V was cut by 1 base and J by 1 base, with 11 bases left in between. This CDR3 is built from 16 residues. The germline V gene has CDR1 SGHTA and CDR2 FQGNSA.

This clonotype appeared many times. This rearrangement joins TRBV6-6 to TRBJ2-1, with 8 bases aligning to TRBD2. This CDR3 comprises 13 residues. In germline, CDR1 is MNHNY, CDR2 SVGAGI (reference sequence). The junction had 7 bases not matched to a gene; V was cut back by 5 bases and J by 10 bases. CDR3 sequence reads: CASSQSGGGEQFF. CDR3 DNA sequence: TGTGCCAGCAGTCAAAGCGGGGGAGGAGAGCAGTTCTTC.

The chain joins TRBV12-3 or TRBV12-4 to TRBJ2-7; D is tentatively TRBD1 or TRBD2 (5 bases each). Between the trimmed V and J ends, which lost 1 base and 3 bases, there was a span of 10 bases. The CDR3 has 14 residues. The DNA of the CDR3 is TGTGCCAGCAGTTTAGGGGGCAGCGGCTACGAGCAGTACTTC. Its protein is CASSLGGSGYEQYF.

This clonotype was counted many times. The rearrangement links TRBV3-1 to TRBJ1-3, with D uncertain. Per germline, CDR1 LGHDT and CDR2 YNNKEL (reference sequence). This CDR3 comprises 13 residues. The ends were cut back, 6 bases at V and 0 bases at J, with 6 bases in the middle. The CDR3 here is CASRLASGNTIYF. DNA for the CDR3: TGTGCCAGCAGACTGGCCTCTGGAAACACCATATATTTT. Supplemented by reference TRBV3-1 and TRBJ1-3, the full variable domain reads DTAVSQTPKYLVTQMGNDKSIKCEQNLGHDTMYWYKQDSKKFLKIMFSYNNKELIINETVPNRFSPKSPDKAHLNLHINSLELGDSAVYFCASRLASGNTIYFGEGSWLTVV.

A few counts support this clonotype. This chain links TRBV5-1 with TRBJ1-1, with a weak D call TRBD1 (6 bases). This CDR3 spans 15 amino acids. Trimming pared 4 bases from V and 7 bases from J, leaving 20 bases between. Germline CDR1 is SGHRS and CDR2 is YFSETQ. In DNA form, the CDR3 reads TGCGCCAGCAGCCAAGGAGGACAGCTAAGTAGTGAAGCTTTCTTT. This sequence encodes CASSQGGQLSSEAFF. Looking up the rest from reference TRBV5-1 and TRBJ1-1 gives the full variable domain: KAGVTQTPRYLIKTRGQQVTLSCSPISGHRSVSWYQQTPGQGLQFLFEYFSETQRNKGNFPGRFSGRQFSNSRSEMNVSTLELGDSALYLCASSQGGQLSSEAFFGQGTRLTVV.

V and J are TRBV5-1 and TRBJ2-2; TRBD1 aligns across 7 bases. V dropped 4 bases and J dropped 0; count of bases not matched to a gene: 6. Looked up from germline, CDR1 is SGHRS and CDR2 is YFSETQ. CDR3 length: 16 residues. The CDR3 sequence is CASSLLTGPNTGELFF. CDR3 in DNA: TGCGCCAGCAGCCTCCTGACAGGGCCGAACACCGGGGAGCTGTTTTTT.

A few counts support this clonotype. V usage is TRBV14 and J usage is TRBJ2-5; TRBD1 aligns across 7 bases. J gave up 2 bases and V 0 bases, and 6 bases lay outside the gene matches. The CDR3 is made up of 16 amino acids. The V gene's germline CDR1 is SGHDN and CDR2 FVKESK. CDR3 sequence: CASSQDTGTVQETQYF. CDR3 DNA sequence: TGTGCCAGCAGCCAAGATACTGGGACAGTACAAGAGACCCAGTACTTC. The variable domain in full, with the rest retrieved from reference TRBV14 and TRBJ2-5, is EAGVTQFPSHSVIEKGQTVTLRCDPISGHDNLYWYRRVMGKEIKFLLHFVKESKQDESGMPNNRFLAERTGGTYSTLKVQPAELEDSGVYFCASSQDTGTVQETQYFGPGTRLLVL.

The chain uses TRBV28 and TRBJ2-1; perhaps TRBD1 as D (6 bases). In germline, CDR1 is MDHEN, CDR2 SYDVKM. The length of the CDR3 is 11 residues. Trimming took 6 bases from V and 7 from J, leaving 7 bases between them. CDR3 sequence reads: CASSDRNEQFF. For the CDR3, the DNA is TGTGCCAGCAGCGACAGGAATGAGCAGTTCTTC. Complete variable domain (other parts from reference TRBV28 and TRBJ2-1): DVKVTQSSRYLVKRTGEKVFLECVQDMDHENMFWYRQDPGLGLRLIYFSYDVKMKEKGDIPEGYSVSREKKERFSLILESASTNQTSMYLCASSDRNEQFFGPGTRLTVL.

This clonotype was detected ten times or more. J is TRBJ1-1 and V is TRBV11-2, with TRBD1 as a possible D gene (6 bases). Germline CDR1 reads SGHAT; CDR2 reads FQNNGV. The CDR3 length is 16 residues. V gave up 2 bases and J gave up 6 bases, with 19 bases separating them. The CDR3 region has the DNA TGTGCCAGCAGCTTACAGTGGCGAGGGGGGAAGGCTGAAGCTTTCTTT. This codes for CASSLQWRGGKAEAFF.

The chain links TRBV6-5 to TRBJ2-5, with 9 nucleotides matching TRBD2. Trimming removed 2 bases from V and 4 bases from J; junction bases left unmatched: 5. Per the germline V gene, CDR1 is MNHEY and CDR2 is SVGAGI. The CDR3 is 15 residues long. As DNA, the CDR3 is TGTGCCAGCAGTTACCAGCTAGCGGGGCGAGAGACCCAGTACTTC. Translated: CASSYQLAGRETQYF.

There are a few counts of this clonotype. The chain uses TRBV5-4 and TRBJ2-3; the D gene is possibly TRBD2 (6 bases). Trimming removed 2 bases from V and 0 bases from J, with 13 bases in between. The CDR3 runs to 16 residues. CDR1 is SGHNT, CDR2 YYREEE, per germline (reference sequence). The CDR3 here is CASSFGGTASTDTQYF. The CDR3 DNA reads TGTGCCAGCAGCTTTGGCGGGACGGCTAGCACAGATACGCAGTATTTT. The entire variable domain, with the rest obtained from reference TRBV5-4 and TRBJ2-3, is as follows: ETGVTQSPTHLIKTRGQQVTLRCSSQSGHNTVSWYQQALGQGPQFIFQYYREEENGRGNFPPRFSGLQFPNYSSELNVNALELDDSALYLCASSFGGTASTDTQYFGPGTRLTVL.

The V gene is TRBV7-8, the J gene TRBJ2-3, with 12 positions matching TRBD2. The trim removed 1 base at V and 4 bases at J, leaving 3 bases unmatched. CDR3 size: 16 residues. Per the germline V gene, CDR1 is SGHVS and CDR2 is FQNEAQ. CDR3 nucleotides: TGTGCCAGCAGCTTAGGGCGACTAGCGGGAGCAGATACGCAGTATTTT. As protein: CASSLGRLAGADTQYF. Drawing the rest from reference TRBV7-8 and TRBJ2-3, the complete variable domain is GAGVSQSPRYKVAKRGQDVALRCDPISGHVSLFWYQQALGQGPEFLTYFQNEAQLDKSGLPSDRFFAERPEGSVSTLKIQRTQQEDSAVYLCASSLGRLAGADTQYFGPGTRLTVL.

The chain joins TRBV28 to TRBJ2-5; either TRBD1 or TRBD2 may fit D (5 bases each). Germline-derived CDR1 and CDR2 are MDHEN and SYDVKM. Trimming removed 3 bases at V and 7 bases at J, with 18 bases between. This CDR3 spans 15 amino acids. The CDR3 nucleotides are TGTGCCAGCAGTTTTCGGGACCGAACTGGGGGGACCCAGTACTTC. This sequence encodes CASSFRDRTGGTQYF.

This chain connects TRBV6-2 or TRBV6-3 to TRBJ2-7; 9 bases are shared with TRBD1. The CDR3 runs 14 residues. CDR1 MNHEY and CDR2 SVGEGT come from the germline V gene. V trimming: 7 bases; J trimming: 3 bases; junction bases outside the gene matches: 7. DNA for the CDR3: TGTGCCAGCATTAGAGGACAGGGGCGCTACGAGCAGTACTTC. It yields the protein CASIRGQGRYEQYF.

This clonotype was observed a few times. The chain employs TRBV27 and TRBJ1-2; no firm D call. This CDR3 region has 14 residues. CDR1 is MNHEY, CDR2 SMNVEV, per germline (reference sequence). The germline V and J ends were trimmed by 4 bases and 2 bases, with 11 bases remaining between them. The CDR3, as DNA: TGTGCCAGCAGTTCAGGAGGAACAAACTATGGCTACACCTTC. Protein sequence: CASSSGGTNYGYTF.

The CDR3 nucleotides are TGTGCCTCACCTCCTGGGCAGTTCTTC. Protein product: CASPPGQFF. The chain recombines TRBV25-1 with TRBJ2-1; D not certain. CDR1 and CDR2 (germline): MGHDK, SYGVNS. The V and J ends lost 11 bases and 12 bases respectively, with 11 bases between them. The CDR3 extends over 9 amino acids.

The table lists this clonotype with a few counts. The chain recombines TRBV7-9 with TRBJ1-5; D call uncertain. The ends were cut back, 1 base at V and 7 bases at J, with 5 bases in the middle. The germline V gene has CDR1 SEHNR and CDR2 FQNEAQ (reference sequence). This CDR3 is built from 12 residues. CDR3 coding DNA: TGTGCCAGCAGCTTAGAATCCCAGCCCCAGCATTTT. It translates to CASSLESQPQHF.

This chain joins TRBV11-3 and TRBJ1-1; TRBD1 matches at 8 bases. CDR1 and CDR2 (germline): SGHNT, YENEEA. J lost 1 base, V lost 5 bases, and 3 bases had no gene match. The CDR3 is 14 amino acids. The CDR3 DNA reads TGTGCCAGCAGCATTGGACAGGGGAACACTGAAGCTTTCTTT. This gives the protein CASSIGQGNTEAFF.

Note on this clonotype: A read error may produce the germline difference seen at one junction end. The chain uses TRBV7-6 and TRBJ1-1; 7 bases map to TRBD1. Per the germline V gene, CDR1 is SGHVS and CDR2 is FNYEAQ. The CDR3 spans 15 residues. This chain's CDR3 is CASSSRQGGYTEVFF. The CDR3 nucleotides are TGTGCCAGCAGCAGCCGACAGGGAGGGTACACTGAAGTTTTCTTT.

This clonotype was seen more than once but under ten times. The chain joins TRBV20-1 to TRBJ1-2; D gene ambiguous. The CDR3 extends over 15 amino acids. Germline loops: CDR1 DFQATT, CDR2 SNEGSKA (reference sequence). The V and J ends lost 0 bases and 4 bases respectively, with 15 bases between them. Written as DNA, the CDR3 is TGCAGTGCTAGAGACCCCCGAAGCGGGATCTATGGCTACACCTTC. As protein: CSARDPRSGIYGYTF.